Shown below are 5 T cell receptor beta chains from a single sample sequenced in a study of response to subunit inactivated influenza vaccine. Via MiXCR, TCRdb re-called the RT-PCR reads, giving one row per CDR3 protein. The sample lists 710,000 or so distinct CDR3 sequences; approximately 15% were seen once. This specimen was PBMCs from blood, taken 11 to 12 days after vaccination. The receptors were sampled from a man in his fifties or sixties who received an inactivated influenza vaccine.

This clonotype was counted many times. The V and J genes are TRBV30 and TRBJ2-3; D possibly uses TRBD1 or TRBD2 (5 bases each). The CDR3 contains 16 residues. V was cut by 5 bases and J by 0 bases, with 18 bases left in between. Per the germline V gene, CDR1 is GTSNPN and CDR2 is SVGIG (reference sequence). The CDR3 loop is CAWDPWDDASTDTQYF. CDR3 nucleotides: TGTGCCTGGGACCCCTGGGACGACGCCAGCACAGATACGCAGTATTTT.

V usage is TRBV12-3 or TRBV12-4 and J usage is TRBJ1-1, with D possibly being TRBD1 (5 bases). The germline V and J ends were trimmed by 2 bases and 11 bases, with 18 bases remaining between them. The CDR3 consists of 14 residues. The CDR3, as DNA: TGTGCCAGCAGTTTACACGGGACGGTCCAAATGGCTTTCTTT. This gives the protein CASSLHGTVQMAFF.

This clonotype has ten or more counts. The V gene is TRBV3-1, the J gene TRBJ2-1; D is uncertain. V lost 0 bases and J lost 5, with 5 bases in between. CDR1 and CDR2 (germline): LGHDT, YNNKEL (reference sequence). The CDR3 runs to 13 residues. This CDR3 is CASSQDRNNEQFF. The CDR3 region has the DNA TGTGCCAGCAGCCAAGATCGGAACAATGAGCAGTTCTTC.

The chain is built from TRBV5-1 and TRBJ2-5; D gene uncertain. The V gene lost 1 base and the J gene lost 0 bases, with 7 bases spanning the gap. The CDR3 extends over 14 amino acids. Germline-derived CDR1 and CDR2 are SGHRS and YFSETQ. Written as DNA, the CDR3 is TGCGCCAGCAGCTTGCAAACCCACCAAGAGACCCAGTACTTC. Translating it yields CASSLQTHQETQYF.

V is TRBV28 and J is TRBJ2-7; D possibly corresponds to TRBD1 (6 bases). The CDR3 has 14 residues. The germline V gene encodes CDR1 MDHEN and CDR2 SYDVKM. V shed 3 bases and J shed 2 bases, with 11 bases lying between them. The CDR3, as DNA: TGTGCCAGCAGTTTTTACAGGGACCCCTACGAGCAGTACTTC. This encodes CASSFYRDPYEQYF.